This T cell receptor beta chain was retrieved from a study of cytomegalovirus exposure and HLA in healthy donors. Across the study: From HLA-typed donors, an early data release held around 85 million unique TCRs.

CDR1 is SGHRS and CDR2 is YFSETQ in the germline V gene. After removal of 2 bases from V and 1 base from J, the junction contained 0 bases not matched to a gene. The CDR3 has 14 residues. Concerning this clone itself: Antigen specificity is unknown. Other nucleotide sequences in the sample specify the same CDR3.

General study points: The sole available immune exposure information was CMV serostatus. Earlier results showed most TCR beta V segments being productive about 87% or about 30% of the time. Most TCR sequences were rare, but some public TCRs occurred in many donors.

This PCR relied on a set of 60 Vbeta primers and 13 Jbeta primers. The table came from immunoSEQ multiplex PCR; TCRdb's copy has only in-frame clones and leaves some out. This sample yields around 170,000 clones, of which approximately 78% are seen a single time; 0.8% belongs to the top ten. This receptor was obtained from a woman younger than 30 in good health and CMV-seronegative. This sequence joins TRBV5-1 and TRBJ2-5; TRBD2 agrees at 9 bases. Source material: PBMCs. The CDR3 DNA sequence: TGCGCCAGCAGCTTAGCGGGAGGCCAAGAGACCCAGTACTTC. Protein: CASSLAGGQETQYF.